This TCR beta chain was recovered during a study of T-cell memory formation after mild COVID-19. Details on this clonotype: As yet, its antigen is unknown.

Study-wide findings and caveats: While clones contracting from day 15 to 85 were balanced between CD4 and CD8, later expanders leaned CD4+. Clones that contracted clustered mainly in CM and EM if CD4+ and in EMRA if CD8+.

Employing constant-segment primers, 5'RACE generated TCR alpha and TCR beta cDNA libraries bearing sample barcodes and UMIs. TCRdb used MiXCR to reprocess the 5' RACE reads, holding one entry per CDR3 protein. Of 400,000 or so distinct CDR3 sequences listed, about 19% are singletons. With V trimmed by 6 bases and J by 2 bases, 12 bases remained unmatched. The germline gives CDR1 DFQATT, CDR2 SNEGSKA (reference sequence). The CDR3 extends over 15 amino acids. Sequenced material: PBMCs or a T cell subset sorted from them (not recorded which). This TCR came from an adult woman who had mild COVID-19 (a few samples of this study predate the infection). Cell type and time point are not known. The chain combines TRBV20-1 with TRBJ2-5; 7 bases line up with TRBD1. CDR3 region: CSAPKLGQTQETQYF. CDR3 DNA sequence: TGCAGTGCCCCAAAACTGGGACAGACTCAAGAGACCCAGTACTTC.